This T cell receptor (beta chain) was sequenced during a study of blood T cell repertoires in COVID-19. As for the study in general: T cells, B-cell-depleted T cells, or PBMCs provided the cDNA or gDNA that served as material.

This CDR3 comprises 12 residues. Germline lookup yields CDR1 GTSNPN and CDR2 SVGIG (reference sequence). After removal of 5 bases from V and 3 bases from J, the junction contained 2 bases not matched to a gene. Original handling: The authors estimated nucleated cell counts from reference gene primer amplification. Generated by immunoSEQ multiplex PCR, the TCRdb table keeps only in-frame clones and is missing some. The V and J calls and clone size were taken over from that table, and D and trimming were inferred from the DNA. The sample lists 35,000 to 55,000 clones; roughly 84% were seen once. The TCR sequence derives from a woman in her 70s with acute or convalescent COVID-19. The rearrangement joins TRBV30 to TRBJ1-1, with 8 nucleotides matching TRBD1. Material: peripheral blood. The CDR3 sequence: CAWDRGDTEAFF. The CDR3 coding sequence is TGTGCCTGGGACAGGGGAGACACTGAAGCTTTCTTT.